A selection of T cell receptor beta chains follows, all from one sample in a study of T cells expressing NK-cell markers. After re-calling the 5' RACE reads, TCRdb lists one entry per CDR3 protein, DNA absent. The listing records 150,000 to 160,000 distinct CDR3 sequences. Material for sequencing was blood T cells: a sorted CD56 or NKG2C T cell subset, CD4+ or CD8+ T cells, or bulk PBMC T cells (not recorded which). These receptors all come from a woman between 50 and 59 years old in good health. The CDR3 runs from the conserved cysteine through the conserved F or W.

v_gene	j_gene	CDR3aa
TRBV27	TRBJ2-5	CASSSPGQETQYF
TRBV27	TRBJ2-1	CASSLSGIPYNEQFF
TRBV20-1	TRBJ2-1	CSARDGIAGYNEQFF
TRBV20-1	TRBJ2-1	CSASHVRRGSYNEQFF
TRBV20-1	TRBJ2-3	CSARDGIVSTDTQYF
TRBV9	TRBJ2-1	CASSASGRAGNEQFF
TRBV27	TRBJ2-1	CASSSLLGGFNEQFF
TRBV15	TRBJ2-2	CATSTSRPTGELFF
TRBV4-1	TRBJ1-5	CASSPLVGAGQPQHF
TRBV19	TRBJ1-1	CASSIGILEAFF
TRBV28	TRBJ2-3	CASSRSGRQMQYF
TRBV7-9	TRBJ1-2	CASSPTADSDYGYTF
TRBV12-3/TRBV12-4	TRBJ2-1	CASSRYAAQSSYNEQFF
TRBV4-1	TRBJ2-3	CASSHELAGLQYF
TRBV7-9	TRBJ1-4	CASSLVGSRNEKLFF
TRBV4-1	TRBJ2-1	CASSQTSGIYNEQFF
TRBV2	TRBJ2-3	CASSEFAGGPDTDTQYF
TRBV7-9	TRBJ2-7	CASSRSGIPLYEQYF
TRBV12-3/TRBV12-4	TRBJ2-1	CASSFFWLFNEQFF
TRBV30	TRBJ2-1	CAWNPGLEQFF
TRBV6-5	TRBJ2-7	CASSSTGDLSSYEQYF
TRBV10-3	TRBJ1-1	CAISPPGRTSEAFF
TRBV25-1	TRBJ2-7	CASSGLGSGDEQYF
TRBV5-1	TRBJ2-3	CASSITTSGRDTQYF
TRBV4-2	TRBJ1-1	CASSQEQGSMNTEAFF
TRBV7-9	TRBJ2-2	CASRHSGSNTGELFF
TRBV12-1	TRBJ2-7	CASSPLKIWGPYEQYF
TRBV12-3/TRBV12-4	TRBJ2-7	CASSPRPGTSHEQYF
TRBV29-1	TRBJ2-1	CSVEGVGRTGTDEQFF
TRBV6-5	TRBJ1-4	CASSYSSTTNEKLFF
TRBV5-6	TRBJ2-1	CASSSETSGNTPWGEQFF
TRBV11-3	TRBJ2-1	CASRPRGASYNEQFF
TRBV20-1	TRBJ1-2	CSARQRYVDPGQGADSGYGYTF
TRBV29-1	TRBJ2-3	CRVSIPGTAFTTDTQYF
TRBV14	TRBJ2-3	CASSLMGGDTQYF